Below, 9 T cell receptor beta chains from the same sample are listed, as sequenced in a study of shared clonotypes between healthy human individuals. TCRdb's copy holds only in-frame clones and misses some; the assay was immunoSEQ multiplex PCR. The sample lists around 510,000 clones; roughly 79% were seen once. The sample comprised PBMCs. The source of these receptors is a woman aged 40-49 years in good health. Some clones in this sample may be carry-over from other donors' samples.

The sample holds a few counts of this clone. A clone one base away is much larger, so this may be a read error. V and J are TRBV25-1 and TRBJ1-4; the match to TRBD1 covers 8 bases. Germline CDR1 is MGHDK and CDR2 is SYGVNS. This CDR3 comprises 14 residues. J lost 5 bases, V lost 4 bases, and 3 bases had no gene match. The CDR3 nucleotides read TGTGCCAGCAGTGTCTGGACAGGGAATGAAAAACTGTTTTTT. Amino acid sequence: CASSVWTGNEKLFF.

Of note for this clone: The same CDR3 also results from other DNA sequences found in this sample. The J gene is TRBJ2-1, the V gene TRBV10-3, with D tentatively TRBD2 (5 bases). Germline values: CDR1 ENHRY, CDR2 SYGVKD. The length of the CDR3 is 15 residues. V lost 0 bases and J lost 1, with 7 bases in between. The CDR3 nucleotides are TGTGCCATCAGTGAGTCGACGGGGTCCTACAATGAGCAGTTCTTC. This codes for CAISESTGSYNEQFF.

The V call is TRBV9, the J call TRBJ2-1; TRBD2 aligns across 9 bases. CDR1 and CDR2 (germline): SGDLS, YYNGEE. V was pared by 3 bases and J by 8 bases, with 15 bases of the junction left unmatched. The CDR3 covers 17 residues. The DNA of the CDR3 is TGTGCCAGCAGCGCAAGTAGCGGGAGCTACCTCCTCCATGAGCAGTTCTTC. Translation gives CASSASSGSYLLHEQFF.

The chain couples TRBV4-1 to TRBJ2-2; TRBD2 is a possible D gene (5 bases). V shed 1 base and J shed 4 bases, with 10 bases lying between them. Germline V gene data show CDR1 as MGHRA and CDR2 as YSYEKL. The CDR3 runs to 15 residues. The CDR3 sequence is CASSQALAFTGELFF. CDR3 in DNA: TGCGCCAGCAGCCAAGCCCTAGCCTTCACCGGGGAGCTGTTTTTT.

The gene calls are TRBV15 and TRBJ1-5, with TRBD1 matching 9 bases. The J segment lost 6 bases and the V segment lost 4 bases, leaving 10 bases of the junction unmatched. This CDR3 is built from 16 residues. Germline CDR1 and CDR2: LNHNV and YYDKDF (reference sequence). CDR3 residues: CATSTMDRGSGQPQHF. The CDR3 nucleotides read TGTGCCACCAGCACTATGGACAGGGGATCTGGTCAGCCCCAGCATTTT. The whole variable domain, filled in from reference TRBV15 and TRBJ1-5, reads DAMVIQNPRYQVTQFGKPVTLSCSQTLNHNVMYWYQQKSSQAPKLLFHYYDKDFNNEADTPDNFQSRRPNTSFCFLDIRSPGLGDTAMYLCATSTMDRGSGQPQHFGDGTRLSIL.

In regard to this clone: This sequence may be a read error, since a much larger clone differs from it by one base. The chain links TRBV10-3 to TRBJ1-1; D might be TRBD1 (6 bases). Germline CDR1 reads ENHRY; CDR2 reads SYGVKD. The CDR3 totals 15 residues. In nucleotides, the CDR3 is TGTGCCATCAGTGTACGACAGGCCACTAACACTGAAGCTCTCTTT. This translates into CAISVRQATNTEALF.

V gene TRBV6-6 combines with J gene TRBJ2-1; 7 bases fit TRBD2. Germline trimming cut 6 bases from V and 9 bases from J; bases unmatched to any gene: 14. This CDR3 is built from 15 residues. CDR1 is MNHNY, CDR2 SVGAGI, per germline (reference sequence). The CDR3 loop reads CASRPLAVPTAEQFF. In DNA form, the CDR3 reads TGTGCCAGCAGACCTCTAGCGGTCCCTACGGCTGAGCAGTTCTTC.

This chain uses TRBV7-9 with TRBJ1-4, with D maybe TRBD1 (5 bases). Germline values: CDR1 SEHNR, CDR2 FQNEAQ (reference sequence). Trimming took off 5 bases at V and 15 bases at J, with 16 bases between the two ends. CDR3 size: 12 residues. CDR3 sequence: CASSLDSGILFF. CDR3 bases: TGTGCCAGCAGCCTAGACAGTGGGATATTGTTTTTT.

The chain recombines TRBV7-3 with TRBJ2-7, with TRBD1 matching 9 bases. CDR1 and CDR2 (germline): SGHTA, FQGTGA. The trim removed 7 bases at V and 6 bases at J, leaving 19 bases unmatched. This CDR3 spans 17 amino acids. The CDR3 sequence: CASIIRDRDFEGCEQYF. The CDR3 DNA follows: TGTGCCAGCATTATTAGGGACAGGGACTTTGAAGGGTGCGAGCAGTACTTC.